This is a list of T cell receptor beta chains from one sample in a study of CD8 T cells in Susac syndrome. MiXCR, run by TCRdb on the immunoSEQ multiplex PCR reads, gives a single entry per CDR3 protein. The repertoire has 180,000 or so distinct CDR3 sequences, roughly 96% of them found once; the top ten carry under 0.095%. The specimen sequenced was CD4+ T cells from PBMCs. The receptors were sampled from a human donor with multiple sclerosis. Both conserved end residues are part of each CDR3. Fields, in order: J gene, clone size, CDR3 length, D gene, V gene, CDR3 DNA, CDR3 protein. The D gene is left open where the match is weak. Only part of the rows carry a size: once, few, many, or a class if the clone is expanded.

>TRBJ2-5|NA|11|NA|TRBV27
TGTGCCAGCAGGCGGCAAGAGACCCAGTACTTC
CASRRQETQYF
>TRBJ2-4|NA|15|NA|TRBV4-2
TGTGCCAGCAGCCAAGAAGCCTCCGAGGGGCACATTCAGTACTTC
CASSQEASEGHIQYF
>TRBJ1-6|NA|17|NA|TRBV21-1
TGTGCCAGCAGCAACACTCTCACCTTCGGAGATAATTCACCCCTCCACTTT
CASSNTLTFGDNSPLHF
>TRBJ2-3|NA|14|NA|TRBV20-1
TGCAGTGCTAGCCTACCGCCTAGCACAGATACGCAGTATTTT
CSASLPPSTDTQYF
>TRBJ1-2|NA|13|NA|TRBV12-3/TRBV12-4
TGTGCCAGCAGTTTCCGGTTGGCGGAGGGCTACACCTTC
CASSFRLAEGYTF
>TRBJ2-3|NA|12|TRBD2|TRBV11-3
TGTGCCAGCAGGGCAACGGGGACTAGCGCTTATTTT
CASRATGTSAYF
>TRBJ2-1|NA|13|NA|TRBV20-1
TGCAGTGCCATGGGAGATACCTACAATGAGCAGTTCTTC
CSAMGDTYNEQFF
>TRBJ1-1|NA|13|NA|TRBV7-3
TGTGCCAGCAGCCTCCAACAGAACACTGAAGCTTTCTTT
CASSLQQNTEAFF
>TRBJ1-5|few|14|NA|TRBV29-1
TGCAGCGTTTATGACAGGAATAGCAATCAGCCCCAGCATTTT
CSVYDRNSNQPQHF
>TRBJ1-1|NA|14|NA|TRBV3-1
TGTGCCAGCAGCCGCCAACATGCGAACACTGAAGCTTTCTTT
CASSRQHANTEAFF
>TRBJ2-7|once|14|NA|TRBV7-2
TGTGCCAGCAGCTTAGTCGGGACAAGCTACGAGCAGTACTTC
CASSLVGTSYEQYF
>TRBJ2-1|NA|12|NA|TRBV11-2
TGTGCCAGCAGCCGCCTGAGCAATGAGCAGTTCTTC
CASSRLSNEQFF
>TRBJ2-7|NA|13|TRBD1|TRBV29-1
TGCAGCGTGCTTCGGGACAGGGGATCCGAGCAGTACTTC
CSVLRDRGSEQYF
>TRBJ1-2|NA|13|NA|TRBV29-1
TGCAGCGTCGCCCCGGGACACGAGGGAGGCTACACCTTC
CSVAPGHEGGYTF
>TRBJ2-2|NA|17|TRBD1|TRBV9
TGTGCCAGCAGCGTTGAGGGACAGCCGACTAACACCGGGGAGCTGTTTTTT
CASSVEGQPTNTGELFF
>TRBJ1-4|NA|13|NA|TRBV29-1
TGCAGCGCCGTAGGCGGGGCCGGGGAAAAACTGTTTTTT
CSAVGGAGEKLFF
>TRBJ2-7|NA|14|NA|TRBV7-9
TGTGCCAGCAGCTCGCTAAACGTCGAAGGCGAGCAGTACTTC
CASSSLNVEGEQYF
>TRBJ2-5|NA|15|NA|TRBV10-3
TGTGCCATCAGTGAAACACCGACATCAGAGGAGACCCAGTACTTC
CAISETPTSEETQYF
>TRBJ2-7|NA|14|NA|TRBV20-1
TGCAGTGCCTCGACAGGTGATAGCTCCTACGAGCAGTACTTC
CSASTGDSSYEQYF
>TRBJ2-7|NA|21|TRBD2|TRBV11-2
TGTGCCAGCAGCCTCCGTTGGGGGGGACTAGCGGTGCCCTCTTTCTCCTACGAGCAGTACTTC
CASSLRWGGLAVPSFSYEQYF
>TRBJ1-1|NA|15|TRBD1|TRBV29-1
TGCAGTGCTAGACAGGGGGCTGGGGGAAACACTGAAGCTTTCTTT
CSARQGAGGNTEAFF
>TRBJ2-5|NA|16|TRBD2|TRBV5-1
TGCGCCAGCAGCTCGGGACTAGCGGGAGGGCAAGAGACCCAGTACTTC
CASSSGLAGGQETQYF
>TRBJ1-2|NA|15|NA|TRBV20-1
TGCAGTGCTAGAAGGCCGGGGGGTGTAGTCTATGGCTACACCTTC
CSARRPGGVVYGYTF
>TRBJ2-7|NA|13|NA|TRBV14
TGTGCCAGCAGCCAGTCCCTCTCCTACGAGCAGTACTTC
CASSQSLSYEQYF
>TRBJ2-7|NA|13|TRBD1|TRBV6-5
TGTGCCAGCAGGGAACAGGGGGCCCACGAGCAGTACTTC
CASREQGAHEQYF
>TRBJ1-2|NA|11|NA|TRBV2
TGTGCCAGCAAAGTGGTCGCAGGCTACACCTTC
CASKVVAGYTF
>TRBJ1-1|NA|13|NA|TRBV7-6
TGTGCCAGCAGCTCGGACATGAACACTGAAGCTTTCTTT
CASSSDMNTEAFF